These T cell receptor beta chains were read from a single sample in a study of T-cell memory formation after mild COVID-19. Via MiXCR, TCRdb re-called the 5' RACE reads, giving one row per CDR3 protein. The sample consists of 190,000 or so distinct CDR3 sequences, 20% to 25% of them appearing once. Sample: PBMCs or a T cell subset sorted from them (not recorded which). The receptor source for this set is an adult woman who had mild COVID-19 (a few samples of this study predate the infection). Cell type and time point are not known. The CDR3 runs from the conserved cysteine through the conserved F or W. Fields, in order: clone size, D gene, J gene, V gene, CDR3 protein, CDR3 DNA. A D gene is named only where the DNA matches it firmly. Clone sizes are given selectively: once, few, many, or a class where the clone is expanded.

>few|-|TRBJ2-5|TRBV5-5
CASSLGMDQYF
TGTGCCAGCAGCTTGGGGATGGATCAGTACTTC
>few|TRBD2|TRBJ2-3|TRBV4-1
CASSQDPSGGFTDTQYF
TGCGCCAGCAGCCAAGATCCGAGCGGGGGGTTTACAGATACGCAGTATTTT
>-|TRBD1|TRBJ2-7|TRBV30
CAWGIGTGAYEQYF
TGTGCCTGGGGGATCGGGACAGGGGCCTACGAGCAGTACTTC
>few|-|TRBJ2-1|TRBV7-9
CASSRSGVGVNEQFF
TGTGCCAGCAGCAGATCGGGGGTGGGTGTCAATGAGCAGTTCTTC
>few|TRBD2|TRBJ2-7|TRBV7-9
CASSRTSGGLLSYEQYF
TGTGCCAGCAGCCGAACTAGCGGGGGGCTCCTCTCCTACGAGCAGTACTTC
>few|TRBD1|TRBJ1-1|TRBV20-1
CSARDSGGSEAFF
TGCAGTGCTAGAGATTCAGGGGGATCTGAAGCTTTCTTT
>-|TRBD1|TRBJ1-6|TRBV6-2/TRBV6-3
CASRLRTGWNSPLHF
TGTGCCAGCCGACTCAGGACAGGGTGGAATTCACCCCTCCACTTT
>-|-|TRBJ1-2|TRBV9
CASSVASRVQGRDYGYTF
TGTGCCAGCAGCGTAGCATCGCGGGTGCAGGGGAGGGACTATGGCTACACCTTC
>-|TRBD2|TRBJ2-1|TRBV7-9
CASSISGRPLEQFF
TGTGCCAGCAGCATTAGCGGGAGGCCCCTAGAGCAGTTCTTC
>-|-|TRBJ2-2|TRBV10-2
CASRYDREGTGELFF
TGCGCCAGCAGATACGACAGGGAGGGGACCGGGGAGCTGTTTTTT
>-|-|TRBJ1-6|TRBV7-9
CASSLDLGSPLHF
TGTGCCAGCAGCTTAGACCTCGGTTCACCCCTCCACTTT
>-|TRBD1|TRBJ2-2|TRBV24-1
CATSDGGGQGNTGELFF
TGTGCCACCAGTGATGGCGGCGGACAGGGAAACACCGGGGAGCTGTTTTTT
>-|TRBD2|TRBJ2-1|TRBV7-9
CASSFLAGGPNEQFF
TGTGCCAGCAGCTTTTTAGCGGGAGGGCCGAATGAGCAGTTCTTC
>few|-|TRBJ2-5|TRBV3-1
CASSQGSKETQYF
TGTGCCAGCAGCCAAGGGTCCAAAGAGACCCAGTACTTC
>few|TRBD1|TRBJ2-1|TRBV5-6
CASSYGTGVNEQFF
TGTGCCAGCAGCTACGGGACAGGGGTCAATGAGCAGTTCTTC
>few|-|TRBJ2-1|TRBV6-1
CASSEVQGIHRHEQFF
TGTGCCAGCAGTGAGGTGCAGGGAATCCACAGGCATGAGCAGTTCTTC
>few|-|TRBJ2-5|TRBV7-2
CASIHPQEPETQYF
TGTGCCAGCATTCACCCACAGGAGCCAGAGACCCAGTACTTC
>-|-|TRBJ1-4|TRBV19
CASSTPTGTSNEKLFF
TGTGCTTCTAGTACGCCCACAGGGACTTCCAATGAAAAACTGTTTTTT
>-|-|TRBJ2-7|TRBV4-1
CASSRSGPYEQYF
TGCGCCAGCAGCCGGAGTGGGCCCTACGAGCAGTACTTC
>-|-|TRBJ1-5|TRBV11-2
CASSLQTGVNQPQHF
TGTGCCAGCAGCCTTCAGACAGGAGTCAATCAGCCCCAGCATTTT
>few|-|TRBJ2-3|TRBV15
CATSAAIPGDTQYF
TGTGCCACCAGCGCGGCCATCCCCGGGGATACGCAGTATTTT
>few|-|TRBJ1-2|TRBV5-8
CASSEGIYGYTF
TGTGCCAGCAGCGAGGGGATCTATGGCTACACCTTC
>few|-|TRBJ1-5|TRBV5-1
CASSKVGGSAQPQHF
TGCGCCAGCAGCAAGGTGGGGGGCTCGGCTCAGCCCCAGCATTTT
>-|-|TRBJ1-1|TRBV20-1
CSARGGGAYTEAFF
TGCAGTGCTAGAGGAGGCGGGGCATACACTGAAGCTTTCTTT
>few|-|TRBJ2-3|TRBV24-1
CATRRGSTDTQYF
TGTGCCACTCGCAGGGGTTCCACAGATACGCAGTATTTT
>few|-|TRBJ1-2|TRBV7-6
CASSLLPGEKGYTF
TGTGCCAGCAGCTTACTTCCAGGGGAGAAGGGCTACACCTTC
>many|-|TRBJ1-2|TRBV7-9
CASSLGHTPAHTF
TGTGCCAGCAGCTTAGGACATACTCCCGCTCACACCTTC
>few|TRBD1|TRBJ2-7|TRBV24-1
CATSDSPPGQGAFNPSEQYF
TGTGCCACCAGTGATTCCCCGCCGGGACAGGGGGCTTTTAATCCCAGCGAGCAGTACTTC
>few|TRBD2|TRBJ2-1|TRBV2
CASSSSGSVYNEQFF
TGTGCCAGCAGCTCCAGCGGGAGTGTCTACAATGAGCAGTTCTTC
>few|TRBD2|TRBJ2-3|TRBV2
CASRRTSGITDTQYF
TGTGCCAGCAGGCGGACTAGCGGGATCACAGATACGCAGTATTTT
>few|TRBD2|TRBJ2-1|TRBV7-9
CASSSGGAHNEQFF
TGTGCCAGCAGCTCCGGGGGGGCTCACAATGAGCAGTTCTTC
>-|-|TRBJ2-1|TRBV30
CAWSGEYNEQFF
TGTGCCTGGAGTGGAGAGTACAATGAGCAGTTCTTC
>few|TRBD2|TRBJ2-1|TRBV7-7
CASSPGTSLGMGEQFF
TGTGCTAGCAGCCCAGGGACTAGCCTAGGGATGGGTGAGCAGTTCTTC
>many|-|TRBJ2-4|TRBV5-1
CASSARGSKNIQYF
TGCGCCAGCAGCGCCCGGGGATCCAAAAACATTCAGTACTTC
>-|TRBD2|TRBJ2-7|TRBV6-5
CASSYLSGGVSYEQYF
TGTGCCAGCAGTTACCTTAGCGGGGGGGTATCCTACGAGCAGTACTTC
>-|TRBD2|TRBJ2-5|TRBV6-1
CASSLAGEGEETQYF
TGTGCCAGCAGTCTAGCGGGAGAGGGGGAAGAGACCCAGTACTTC
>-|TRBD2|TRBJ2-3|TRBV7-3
CASSAIAGGVDTQYF
TGTGCCAGCAGCGCCATAGCGGGAGGGGTAGATACGCAGTATTTT
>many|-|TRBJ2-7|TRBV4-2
CASSLTGEQYF
TGTGCCAGCAGCCTTACAGGGGAGCAGTACTTC
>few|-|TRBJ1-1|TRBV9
CASSVGYGDWNTEAFF
TGTGCCAGCAGCGTAGGCTATGGGGACTGGAACACTGAAGCTTTCTTT
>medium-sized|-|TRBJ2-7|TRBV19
CASKDVSVTSSYEQYF
TGTGCCAGTAAGGACGTATCAGTGACGAGCTCCTACGAGCAGTACTTC
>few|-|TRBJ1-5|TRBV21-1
CASSKGGGFRNQPQHF
TGTGCCAGCAGCAAAGGGGGAGGGTTCCGCAATCAGCCCCAGCATTTT
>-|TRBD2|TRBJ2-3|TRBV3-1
CASSHSDGRPDTQYF
TGTGCCAGCAGCCATAGTGACGGGAGGCCAGATACGCAGTATTTT
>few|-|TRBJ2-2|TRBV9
CASSDFVGVGTGELFF
TGTGCCAGCAGCGACTTCGTAGGGGTGGGCACCGGGGAGCTGTTTTTT
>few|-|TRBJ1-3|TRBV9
CASSVQGSGNTIYF
TGTGCCAGCAGCGTACAGGGCTCTGGAAACACCATATATTTT
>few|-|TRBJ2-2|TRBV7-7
CASSPRGGEYTGELFF
TGTGCCAGCAGCCCACGGGGCGGGGAATACACCGGGGAGCTGTTTTTT
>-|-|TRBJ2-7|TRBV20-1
CSAYTGTSYEQYF
TGCAGTGCTTATACAGGGACTTCCTACGAGCAGTACTTC
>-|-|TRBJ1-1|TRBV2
CASSETRTEAFF
TGTGCCAGCAGTGAAACTCGAACTGAAGCTTTCTTT
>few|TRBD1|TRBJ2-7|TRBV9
CASSPRTGELYEQYF
TGTGCCAGCAGCCCCAGGACAGGGGAACTTTACGAGCAGTACTTC